The 21 T cell receptor beta chains in this list originate from one sample, sequenced in a study of T cell repertoires in cytomegalovirus infection. TCRdb recomputed calls from the reads with MiXCR, one row per CDR3 protein. The sample has about 490,000 distinct CDR3 sequences, 16% seen once. Material for sequencing was CD8+ T cells from PBMCs. Every receptor here comes from a human donor in good health (CMV status not recorded). Some clones in this sample may be carry-over from other donors' samples.

This clonotype was observed many times. The chain employs TRBV27 and TRBJ1-1; D not certain. Per the germline V gene, CDR1 is MNHEY and CDR2 is SMNVEV (reference sequence). The CDR3 has 11 residues. Trimming took 3 bases from V and 8 from J, leaving 7 bases between them. CDR3 DNA: TGTGCCAGCAGTTTTGGGCAAGAAGCTTTCTTT. As protein: CASSFGQEAFF.

In its sample, this clonotype was seen many times. This chain links TRBV12-5 with TRBJ1-1, with TRBD1 matching over 9 bases. The CDR3 is 18 residues long. CDR1 and CDR2 (germline): LGHNT, FRNRAP. V shed 0 bases and J 0 bases; nucleotides not matched to a gene: 8. The CDR3 sequence: CASGLVYGDRDLNTEAFF. CDR3 nucleotide sequence: TGTGCTAGTGGTTTGGTATATGGGGACAGGGACCTGAACACTGAAGCTTTCTTT.

This clonotype was observed a handful of times. This chain links TRBV5-6 with TRBJ1-1; no reliable D call. V lost 2 bases and J 2 bases, leaving 10 bases between the germline ends. The germline gives CDR1 SGHDT, CDR2 YYEEEE. The CDR3 contains 14 residues. This chain's CDR3 is CASSFTRKNTEAFF. CDR3 coding DNA: TGTGCCAGCAGCTTCACGCGGAAAAACACTGAAGCTTTCTTT.

In this sample, this clonotype turned up many times. The chain links TRBV7-9 to TRBJ1-2; 7 nucleotides agree with TRBD1. The CDR3 consists of 15 residues. Germline trimming cut 2 bases from V and 8 bases from J; bases unmatched to any gene: 11. Germline CDR1 reads SEHNR; CDR2 reads FQNEAQ (reference sequence). The CDR3 is CASSLTSGQRKGYTF. The CDR3 DNA sequence: TGTGCCAGCAGCTTAACCTCGGGACAGAGAAAAGGCTACACCTTC.

This clonotype was found a few times. J is TRBJ2-4 and V is TRBV12-3 or TRBV12-4; 12 nucleotides align to TRBD2. The V and J ends lost 6 bases and 1 base, in that order; junction bases with no gene match: 7. The length of the CDR3 is 17 residues. CDR3 sequence (DNA): TGTGCCAGCAGATCTAGCGGGAGGGAGATGGCCAAAAACATTCAGTACTTC. It is translated as CASRSSGREMAKNIQYF.

The V gene is TRBV24-1, the J gene TRBJ2-3; D assignment may be TRBD1 or TRBD2 (5 bases each). V lost 7 bases, J lost 0 bases, and 7 bases lay in between. The germline CDR1 and CDR2 sequences are KGHDR and SFDVKD. CDR3 size: 13 residues. The CDR3 bases are TGTGCCACCAGAGGGGACAGCACAGATACGCAGTATTTT. Amino acid sequence: CATRGDSTDTQYF.

The sample holds many counts of this clonotype. This chain joins TRBV6-5 and TRBJ2-7; the D gene could be TRBD1 or TRBD2 (5 bases each). The CDR3 extends over 13 amino acids. V lost 0 bases, J lost 6 bases, and 9 bases lay in between. Per germline, CDR1 MNHEY and CDR2 SVGAGI. The CDR3, as DNA: TGTGCCAGCAGTTACTCCGAGGGACCCGAGCAGTACTTC. Translating it yields CASSYSEGPEQYF.

This clonotype was counted at least ten times. The chain employs TRBV4-2 and TRBJ1-2, with 7 bases that match TRBD1. V trimming: 3 bases; J trimming: 4 bases; junction bases outside the gene matches: 8. Germline-derived CDR1 and CDR2 are LGHNA and YNFKEQ. This CDR3 has 15 amino acids. The CDR3 DNA sequence: TGTGCCAGCAGCCAGGGCCAGACAGGGACCTATGGCTACACCTTC. Amino acids: CASSQGQTGTYGYTF.

This clonotype was recorded at least ten times. This sequence joins TRBV6-5 and TRBJ2-7; 7 bases align to TRBD2. CDR3 length: 17 residues. Germline CDR1 and CDR2: MNHEY and SVGAGI. V was clipped by 2 bases and J by 1 base; unmatched bases: 11. The CDR3 protein is CASSYPGPGGISYEQYF. The CDR3, as DNA: TGTGCCAGCAGTTACCCGGGGCCCGGGGGGATTTCCTACGAGCAGTACTTC.

This clonotype came up many times. V gene TRBV7-6 combines with J gene TRBJ1-2, with unresolved D. The CDR3 contains 14 residues. V was clipped by 3 bases and J by 2 bases, with 10 bases between them. Germline CDR1 and CDR2: SGHVS and FNYEAQ. CDR3 region: CASSFASRNYGYTF. CDR3 DNA sequence: TGTGCCAGCAGCTTCGCGAGTAGGAACTATGGCTACACCTTC.

This clonotype was recorded many times. This chain joins TRBV11-2 and TRBJ2-6; D remains unclear. V lost 3 bases and J lost 0, with 15 bases in between. Germline lookup yields CDR1 SGHAT and CDR2 FQNNGV. This CDR3 contains 18 residues. In DNA form, the CDR3 reads TGTGCCAGCAGCTTCGGTCAGATGGTGGGCTCTGGGGCCAACGTCCTGACTTTC. Amino acids: CASSFGQMVGSGANVLTF.

A few counts support this clonotype. The chain combines TRBV28 with TRBJ1-6; D unresolved. Germline V gene sequence: CDR1 MDHEN, CDR2 SYDVKM. Trimming removed 3 bases from V and 7 bases from J, with 4 bases in between. The CDR3 contains 12 residues. CDR3 residues: CASSFRNSPLHF. CDR3 sequence (DNA): TGTGCCAGCAGTTTTCGCAATTCACCCCTCCACTTT.

This clonotype was observed many times. The V gene is TRBV29-1, the J gene TRBJ1-2, with 10 bases fitting TRBD1. Germline CDR1 SQVTM, CDR2 ANQGSEA. With 7 bases clipped from V and 6 bases from J, the junction kept 14 bases outside the gene matches. The length of the CDR3 is 15 residues. CDR3 nucleotides: TGCAGCGCCCGCGAAGGGACAGGGGACGATGATGGCTACACCTTC. Protein product: CSAREGTGDDDGYTF.

A note on this clonotype: Being one base from a much bigger clone, this may be a read error. Because it lacks the conserved phenylalanine or tryptophan at the end, this CDR3 is likely a read error. The chain combines TRBV6-6 with TRBJ1-2; 9 bases line up with TRBD1. The length of the CDR3 is 15 residues. CDR1 is MNHNY, CDR2 SVGAGI, per germline (reference sequence). V dropped 5 bases and J dropped 4; count of bases not matched to a gene: 8. CDR3 protein: CASSPRQGDLYGYTL. The CDR3 DNA reads as TGTGCCAGCAGTCCAAGACAGGGGGATCTCTATGGCTACACCTTA.

V usage is TRBV5-4 and J usage is TRBJ1-1; D is uncertain. Germline CDR1 and CDR2: SGHNT and YYREEE (reference sequence). This CDR3 is built from 12 residues. V shed 3 bases and J shed 7 bases, with 10 bases lying between them. CDR3 DNA: TGTGCCAGCAGCTCGACGCTGAATGAAGCTTTCTTT. Translated, it gives CASSSTLNEAFF. The full variable domain, with the rest looked up from reference TRBV5-4 and TRBJ1-1, is ETGVTQSPTHLIKTRGQQVTLRCSSQSGHNTVSWYQQALGQGPQFIFQYYREEENGRGNFPPRFSGLQFPNYSSELNVNALELDDSALYLCASSSTLNEAFFGQGTRLTVV.

This clonotype appeared many times. The chain couples TRBV6-2 or TRBV6-3 to TRBJ1-2, with D possibly matching TRBD1 (6 bases). This CDR3 has 13 amino acids. Germline V CDR1 and CDR2: MNHEY, SVGEGT. Between the trimmed V and J ends, which lost 2 bases and 6 bases, there was a span of 10 bases. CDR3 sequence: CASSYGGRNGYTF. CDR3 nucleotides: TGTGCCAGCAGTTACGGGGGGCGGAATGGCTACACCTTC.

This clonotype was picked up many times. The chain uses TRBV6-5 and TRBJ1-5; D uncertain. The CDR3 loop spans 15 amino acids. Looked up from germline, CDR1 is MNHEY and CDR2 is SVGAGI. Trimming pared 3 bases from V and 4 bases from J, leaving 13 bases between. CDR3 sequence (DNA): TGTGCCAGCAGTTATTCCTCCCGACTGAATCAGCCCCAGCATTTT. Amino acid sequence: CASSYSSRLNQPQHF.

V is TRBV27 and J is TRBJ1-2; D call uncertain. CDR3 length: 12 amino acids. Between the trimmed V and J ends, which lost 5 bases and 6 bases, there was a span of 10 bases. CDR1 is MNHEY and CDR2 is SMNVEV in the germline V gene (reference sequence). CDR3 DNA: TGTGCCAGCAGTCCGAATAATGATGGCTACACCTTC. Translated, it gives CASSPNNDGYTF.

The J gene is TRBJ2-7, the V gene TRBV30, with 11 bases aligning to TRBD1. V dropped 2 bases and J dropped 2; count of bases not matched to a gene: 2. There are 14 residues in the CDR3. Germline assignment: CDR1 GTSNPN and CDR2 SVGIG (reference sequence). The CDR3 protein is CAWSRGQGAYEQYF. The CDR3 DNA reads as TGTGCCTGGAGTCGGGGACAGGGGGCCTACGAGCAGTACTTC. The entire variable domain, with the rest obtained from reference TRBV30 and TRBJ2-7, is as follows: SQTIHQWPATLVQPVGSPLSLECTVEGTSNPNLYWYRQAAGRGLQLLFYSVGIGQISSEVPQNLSASRPQDRQFILSSKKLLLSDSGFYLCAWSRGQGAYEQYFGPGTRLTVT.

Ten or more counts support this clonotype. V gene TRBV14 combines with J gene TRBJ2-5; tentative D call: TRBD1 (6 bases). CDR3 length equals 14 residues. Trimming shortened V by 3 bases and J by 5 bases, and 13 bases separated the two germline ends. In germline, CDR1 is SGHDN, CDR2 FVKESK. The CDR3 region is CASSHQGRWETQYF. CDR3 in DNA: TGTGCCAGCAGCCATCAGGGGCGATGGGAGACCCAGTACTTC.

This chain links TRBV7-9 with TRBJ2-3; D perhaps matches TRBD2 (7 bases). Trimming cost V 8 bases and J 6 bases, with 18 bases left between them. The CDR3 extends over 14 amino acids. CDR1 and CDR2 from the germline V gene are SEHNR and FQNEAQ (reference sequence). This CDR3 reads CASRGQAGGDTQYF. The CDR3 DNA follows: TGTGCCAGCCGGGGGCAGGCCGGGGGGGATACGCAGTATTTT.